The present T cell receptor beta chain was sequenced within a study of T-cell reconstitution after alpha-beta-depleted transplantation in children. The CDR3 has 9 amino acids. Germline CDR1 reads DFQATT; CDR2 reads SNEGSKA (reference sequence). A word on this clonotype: Its target is not known. A much larger clone differs by one base, so this may be a read error.

Unique molecular identifiers were built into the TCRbeta library. A single record per CDR3 protein comes from TCRdb applying MiXCR to the PCR reads. This table has around 30,000 distinct CDR3 sequences, about 7% appearing once. Study observations and caveats: By about two months after transplant, alpha-beta T cells reportedly arose from several hundred graft clones that had expanded. Where some patients showed high TCRbeta diversity at day 60, it came from recipient T cells and thymic progenitors that had survived. The main origin of T-cell counts and diversity one year after transplant was newly produced T cells.

This sequence joins TRBV20-1 and TRBJ1-6, with TRBD1 matching over 7 bases. This TCR came from a child under three years old who had a stem cell transplant for acute myeloid leukemia, so the T cells may come from the graft donor. The specimen comprised peripheral blood, sampled 60 days after TCRalphabeta/CD19-depleted stem cell transplant. The CDR3 DNA sequence: TGCTGTGCTAGAAGGGGGCAACTCTTT. Translating it yields CCARRGQLF.